This T cell receptor (beta chain) emerged from a study of the immune and genomic landscape of osteosarcoma. Poor-prognosis osteosarcoma patients supplied post-treatment primary, local recurrence and metastasis tumor specimens. Germline CDR1 is SGHRS and CDR2 is YFSETQ. Trimming took 2 bases from V and 2 from J, leaving 8 bases between them. The CDR3 is 14 amino acids. This table comes from immunoSEQ multiplex PCR, and its TCRdb copy is limited to in-frame clones, with some not included. The data show about 10,000 clones, 60% to 75% seen once. The sample taken for sequencing was osteosarcoma tumor tissue from the lung. The rearrangement uses TRBV5-1 and TRBJ1-3; a weak D match, TRBD1 (6 bases). This clonotype originated in a human donor with osteosarcoma. CDR3 sequence reads: CASSFSGAGNTIYF. The CDR3, as DNA: TGCGCCAGCAGCTTCTCAGGGGCTGGAAACACCATATATTTT.